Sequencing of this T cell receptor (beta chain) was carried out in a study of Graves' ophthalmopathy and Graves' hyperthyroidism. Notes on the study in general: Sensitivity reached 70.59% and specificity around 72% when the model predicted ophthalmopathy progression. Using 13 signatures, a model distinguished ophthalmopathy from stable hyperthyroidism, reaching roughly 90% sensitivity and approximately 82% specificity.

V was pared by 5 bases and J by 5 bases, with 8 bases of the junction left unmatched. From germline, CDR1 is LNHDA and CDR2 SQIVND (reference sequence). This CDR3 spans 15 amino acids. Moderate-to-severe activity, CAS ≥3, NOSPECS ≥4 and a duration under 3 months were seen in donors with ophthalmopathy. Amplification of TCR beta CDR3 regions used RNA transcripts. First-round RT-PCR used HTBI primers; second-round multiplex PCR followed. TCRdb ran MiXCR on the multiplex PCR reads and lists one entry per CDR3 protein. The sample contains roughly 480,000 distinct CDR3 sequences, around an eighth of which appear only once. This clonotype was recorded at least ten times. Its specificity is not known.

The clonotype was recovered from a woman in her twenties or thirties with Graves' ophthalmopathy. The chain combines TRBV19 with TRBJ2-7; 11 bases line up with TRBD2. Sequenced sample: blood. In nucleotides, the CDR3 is TGTGCCAGTAGTTCTTCTAGCGGGAGGACCAACGAGCAGTACTTC. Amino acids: CASSSSSGRTNEQYF.